This TCR beta chain was captured by sequencing in a study of metastatic and nonmetastatic thyroid tumors (TCRdb year 2020). Background on the whole study: The researchers compared repertoires between peripheral blood samples and tumor or nodule tissue samples from patients with malignant or benign thyroid disease. Findings and caveats that apply to the study as a whole: In both blood and tumor samples, malignant tumors were reported to have significantly higher TCR beta diversity than benign nodules.

V is pruned by 6 bases and J by 5 bases, leaving 8 bases of the junction without a gene match. CDR1 and CDR2, looked up from the germline V gene, are MNHEY and SVGEGT. The CDR3 runs 14 residues from the cysteine to the phenylalanine. Of all the DNA, just the CDR3 is kept, 42 bases in frame from base 1. Library generation was performed with PCR. TCRdb names Illumina HiSeq 4000 as the instrument used. High-throughput sequencing was used to profile the TCR beta-chain CDR3 region of each patient. The authors' analysis ran thus. CDR3 differences across clinicopathological groups were used to build a classifier for discriminating distant-metastatic papillary thyroid cancer patients. To measure repertoire diversity the researchers used the Shannon index, while the Morisita-Horn index served to gauge how similar the tumor and blood repertoires were. The public reads were run again by TCRdb, first through fastp at Q25 and then through MiXCR, and only productive beta chains were kept. V and J calls and clone size were set by TCRdb, not the authors. For this sample there are approximately 38,000 clones; roughly a third appear just once. 15% to 20% of the sample rests with the top ten.

None of the patients had been given any treatment before thyroid surgery. Patient clinical samples collected from about 2012 to 2018 were retrospectively analysed using T-cell receptor beta sequencing. This clone was picked up a small number of times. Its binding antigen is unknown. Base qualities are not at hand, and no much larger clone is one base apart. The sequenced sample was tumor tissue. This clonotype was obtained from a female donor with papillary thyroid cancer or a benign thyroid nodule (not recorded which). Some clones in this sample may be carry-over from other donors' samples. The V and J genes are TRBV6-2 or TRBV6-3 and TRBJ1-1, and 8 bases in between align with TRBD1. The DNA is TGTGCCAGCAGCCCGGGACAGGAGTATACTGAAGCTTTCTTT. This sequence encodes CASSPGQEYTEAFF.